The 7 T cell receptor beta chains presented below share a single source sample, sequenced in a study of CD8 T cells in Susac syndrome. With random hexamers, roughly 0.5 to 1 ug RNA was reverse transcribed. A single record per CDR3 protein comes from TCRdb applying MiXCR to the immunoSEQ multiplex PCR reads. This table holds around 200,000 distinct CDR3 sequences, about 94% found once. The sample was CD4+ T cells from PBMCs. These receptors all stem from a human donor with Susac syndrome.

The rearrangement links TRBV7-7 to TRBJ2-1, with a weak D call TRBD1 (6 bases). Between the trimmed V and J ends, which lost 5 bases and 5 bases, there was a span of 16 bases. Per the germline V gene, CDR1 is SSHAT and CDR2 is FNYEAQ (reference sequence). The CDR3 is made up of 15 amino acids. DNA for the CDR3: TGTGCCAGCAGCCCACTGAGGACAGAAGACAATGAGCAGTTCTTC. Translation: CASSPLRTEDNEQFF.

This clonotype appeared a few times. V and J are TRBV4-2 and TRBJ1-5, with D maybe TRBD1 (5 bases). Germline V gene lookup returns CDR1 LGHNA and CDR2 YNFKEQ. There are 15 residues in the CDR3. V lost 0 bases, J lost 3 bases, and 9 bases lay in between. CDR3 loop: CASSQDGAANQPQHF. CDR3 bases: TGTGCCAGCAGCCAAGATGGGGCCGCCAATCAGCCCCAGCATTTT.

The chain joins TRBV20-1 to TRBJ1-1; perhaps TRBD1 as D (5 bases). Germline V lookup: CDR1 DFQATT, CDR2 SNEGSKA (reference sequence). With 1 base removed from V and 5 bases from J, the gap between germline ends came to 11 bases. This CDR3 has 13 residues. The CDR3 here is CSARGQGLTEAFF. The DNA for the CDR3 is TGCAGTGCTAGAGGGCAGGGTTTAACTGAAGCTTTCTTT.

The J gene is TRBJ1-1, the V gene TRBV12-3 or TRBV12-4; possibly TRBD1 for D (5 bases). With 2 bases removed from V and 4 bases from J, the gap between germline ends came to 11 bases. The CDR3 is 14 amino acids. CDR3 amino acids: CASSLMGGSTEAFF. CDR3 DNA: TGTGCCAGCAGTTTAATGGGGGGGAGCACTGAAGCTTTCTTT.

This sequence joins TRBV29-1 and TRBJ2-5; maybe TRBD2 (6 bases). Germline CDR1 SQVTM, CDR2 ANQGSEA. Trimming took 3 bases from V and 0 from J, leaving 14 bases between them. The CDR3 is 15 residues long. The DNA of the CDR3 is TGCAGCGTTGAGGTGCGGGGCGAGTACCAAGAGACCCAGTACTTC. It is translated as CSVEVRGEYQETQYF.

The V call is TRBV14, the J call TRBJ1-2; TRBD1 is a possible D gene (5 bases). V lost 4 bases and J lost 7, with 13 bases in between. Germline CDR1 and CDR2: SGHDN and FVKESK. The CDR3 covers 13 residues. CDR3 residues: CASSLNRGGGYTF. CDR3 in DNA: TGTGCCAGCAGCCTCAATCGTGGGGGTGGCTACACCTTC.

The chain has TRBV3-1 and TRBJ2-1, with 11 positions matching TRBD2. Germline values: CDR1 LGHDT, CDR2 YNNKEL (reference sequence). The CDR3 has 15 amino acids. V shed 4 bases and J 5 bases; nucleotides not matched to a gene: 4. This chain's CDR3 is CASSPPGLADNEQFF. The CDR3 nucleotides are TGTGCCAGCAGCCCGCCGGGACTAGCGGACAATGAGCAGTTCTTC.